What follows are 20 T cell receptor beta chains derived from one specimen sequenced in a study of T cells in Graves' hyperthyroidism and ophthalmopathy. Amplification of TCR beta CDR3 regions used RNA as the template. The HTBI primer set was used in a first-round RT-PCR of the TCR CDR3. TCRdb reprocessed the multiplex PCR reads with MiXCR, giving one entry per CDR3 protein. The repertoire holds 600,000 or so distinct CDR3 sequences, with 35% to 55% as singletons. The sample comprised peripheral blood or thyroid tissue (not recorded which). All receptors come from a woman between 18 and 29 years old with Graves' hyperthyroidism.

Details on this clonotype: The conserved closing phenylalanine or tryptophan is absent in this CDR3, likely reflecting a read error. No DNA is shown, since the ends of the CDR3 on it are uncertain; the CDR3 is the one TCRdb lists. The rearrangement uses TRBV7-9 and TRBJ1-2. CDR1 is SEHNR, CDR2 FQNEAQ, per germline (reference sequence). Including both end residues, the CDR3 is 13 amino acids long. The CDR3 is CASSNRLTMATQS.

This clonotype was observed once. The chain recombines TRBV15 with TRBJ2-5; possibly TRBD1 or TRBD2 for D (7 bases each). The CDR3 is 16 residues long. The germline CDR1 and CDR2 sequences are LNHNV and YYDKDF (reference sequence). Trimming pared 3 bases from V and 5 bases from J, leaving 19 bases between. CDR3 coding DNA: TGTGCCACCAGCAGCTTAAGCGGGACAGACTACGAGACCCAGTACTTC. It encodes CATSSLSGTDYETQYF.

The chain carries TRBV29-1 and TRBJ2-7; the D is unclear. Per the germline V gene, CDR1 is SQVTM and CDR2 is ANQGSEA. Trimming shortened V by 4 bases and J by 0 bases, and 13 bases separated the two germline ends. The CDR3 is 14 amino acids. The CDR3, as DNA: TGCAGCGTTGGATCGGCCTATGACTCCTACGAGCAGTACTTC. Encoded protein: CSVGSAYDSYEQYF.

Ten or more counts support this clonotype. The chain combines TRBV29-1 with TRBJ1-1; 7 positions agree with TRBD1. Trimming cost V 7 bases and J 0 bases; bases outside gene matches: 5. The germline gives CDR1 SQVTM, CDR2 ANQGSEA. This CDR3 contains 13 residues. The CDR3 region is CSAKGQMNTEAFF. The CDR3 nucleotides are TGCAGCGCCAAGGGACAGATGAACACTGAAGCTTTCTTT.

The rearrangement links TRBV7-2 to TRBJ1-4; 10 bases match TRBD1. The trim removed 5 bases at V and 7 bases at J, leaving 7 bases unmatched. The germline gives CDR1 SGHTA, CDR2 FQGNSA. The CDR3 runs to 15 residues. The CDR3 spells CASSLPGTGAEKLFF. The CDR3 DNA sequence: TGTGCCAGCAGCCTCCCCGGGACAGGGGCTGAAAAACTGTTTTTT.

This clonotype has a handful of counts. This chain links TRBV4-3 with TRBJ2-2; 8 nucleotides match TRBD2. Looked up from germline, CDR1 is LGHNA and CDR2 is YSLEER. The CDR3 runs 18 residues. The trim removed 1 base at V and 3 bases at J, leaving 10 bases unmatched. The CDR3 DNA is TGCGCCAGCAGCCAAGGACTAGCGCGAAGCTCGGACACCGGGGAGCTGTTTTTT. It yields the protein CASSQGLARSSDTGELFF.

V usage is TRBV2 and J usage is TRBJ1-2, with TRBD1 matching over 7 bases. The CDR3 covers 15 residues. Germline loops: CDR1 SNHLY, CDR2 FYNNEI. V dropped 2 bases and J dropped 5; count of bases not matched to a gene: 8. The DNA for the CDR3 is TGTGCCAGCAGTGAATGGGCAGGGGGGCTGTATGGCTACACCTTC. Protein sequence: CASSEWAGGLYGYTF.

The chain recombines TRBV2 with TRBJ2-7; tentatively, D is TRBD1 (6 bases). V lost 8 bases and J lost 2, with 7 bases in between. The CDR3 runs 11 residues. Germline V gene sequence: CDR1 SNHLY, CDR2 FYNNEI. Written as DNA, the CDR3 is TGTGCCAGCTGGGACACCTACGAGCAGTACTTC. Translated, it gives CASWDTYEQYF.

This chain uses TRBV9 with TRBJ2-7; D is uncertain. CDR1 is SGDLS and CDR2 is YYNGEE in the germline V gene. The ends were cut back, 7 bases at V and 2 bases at J, with 16 bases in the middle. The CDR3 runs to 14 residues. DNA of the CDR3: TGTGCCAGCGGCCCCCGACCTACGACCTACGAGCAGTACTTC. It yields the protein CASGPRPTTYEQYF.

On this clonotype itself: One end of the junction varies from germline; a read error may be responsible. V usage is TRBV7-2 and J usage is TRBJ2-7, with TRBD2 identical over 8 bases. This CDR3 has 15 residues. The germline CDR1 and CDR2 sequences are SGHTA and FQGNSA. DNA for the CDR3: TGCGCCAGCAGCCAAGTTAGCGGGACTCTCTACGAGCAGTACTTC. Translated: CASSQVSGTLYEQYF.

This clonotype has only a few counts. The chain links TRBV2 to TRBJ2-7, with D perhaps matching TRBD2 (6 bases). CDR3 size: 16 residues. V was trimmed by 5 bases and J by 0 bases, leaving 17 bases between them. Germline CDR1 is SNHLY and CDR2 is FYNNEI. CDR3 residues: CASSPTPSGFSYEQYF. CDR3 in DNA: TGTGCCAGCAGTCCCACCCCGAGCGGGTTCTCCTACGAGCAGTACTTC.

This clonotype was observed a few times. The junction shows a germline mismatch at one end, possibly a read error. The chain uses TRBV7-6 and TRBJ2-7; D perhaps matches TRBD1 (7 bases). The CDR3 extends over 16 amino acids. Per the germline V gene, CDR1 is SGHVS and CDR2 is FNYEAQ. In DNA form, the CDR3 reads TGCGCCAGCAGCCAAGATTGGGGCCAGGGGGGCTACGAGCAGTACTTC. Its protein is CASSQDWGQGGYEQYF.

The genes are TRBV19 and TRBJ2-5, with TRBD2 matching 7 bases. This CDR3 spans 13 amino acids. V lost 9 bases, J lost 4 bases, and 8 bases stayed unmatched. Germline V gene data show CDR1 as LNHDA and CDR2 as SQIVND (reference sequence). DNA for the CDR3: TGTGCCAGCGGGATGGCGGGAGTAGAGACCCAGTACTTC. It yields the protein CASGMAGVETQYF.

This clonotype was observed once. At one end, the junction sequence differs from germline, possibly due to a read error. The chain links TRBV7-8 to TRBJ1-5, with D hard to call. There are 11 residues in the CDR3. Germline CDR1 and CDR2: SGHVS and FQNEAQ. Here the CDR3 reads CASSLGGPHHF. The CDR3 nucleotides are TGTGCCAGCAGCTTAGGGGGTCCCCATCATTTT.

The chain is built from TRBV7-2 and TRBJ1-1; D ambiguous. CDR1 is SGHTA and CDR2 is FQGNSA in the germline V gene. This CDR3 region has 15 residues. Trimming took off 0 bases at V and 4 bases at J, with 12 bases between the two ends. The CDR3 loop is CASSLASGVRTEAFF. CDR3 sequence (DNA): TGTGCCAGCAGCTTAGCGTCCGGGGTACGCACTGAAGCTTTCTTT. Variable domain in full (rest from reference TRBV7-2 and TRBJ1-1): GAGVSQSPSNKVTEKGKDVELRCDPISGHTALYWYRQSLGQGLEFLIYFQGNSAPDKSGLPSDRFSAERTGGSVSTLTIQRTQQEDSAVYLCASSLASGVRTEAFFGQGTRLTVV.

This chain connects TRBV7-9 to TRBJ2-7, with D possibly TRBD1 on 5 matching bases. Between the trimmed V and J ends, which lost 3 bases and 5 bases, there was a span of 23 bases. CDR3 length: 17 residues. Germline V gene lookup returns CDR1 SEHNR and CDR2 FQNEAQ (reference sequence). The CDR3 sequence: CASSFDSSGQGWHEQYF. CDR3 DNA: TGTGCCAGCAGCTTCGACAGCTCAGGGCAGGGTTGGCACGAGCAGTACTTC.

This clonotype was counted between two and nine times. This rearrangement joins TRBV2 to TRBJ1-2; possibly TRBD1 for D (6 bases). V lost 5 bases to trimming and J lost 4 bases, with 11 bases between them. Germline values: CDR1 SNHLY, CDR2 FYNNEI. CDR3 size: 13 residues. CDR3 DNA sequence: TGTGCCAGCAGTTTTGTGGGGGCCTATGGCTACACCTTC. As protein: CASSFVGAYGYTF.

This clonotype was counted a few times. This chain joins TRBV6-6 and TRBJ2-7; no clear D gene. This CDR3 spans 12 amino acids. The germline V gene has CDR1 MNHNY and CDR2 SVGAGI (reference sequence). The germline V and J ends were trimmed by 1 base and 8 bases, with 9 bases remaining between them. CDR3 amino acids: CASSYFGPKQYF. The CDR3 DNA reads TGTGCCAGCAGTTACTTCGGTCCCAAGCAGTACTTC.

This chain connects TRBV29-1 to TRBJ2-2; D gene uncertain. CDR3 length: 14 residues. The germline V gene encodes CDR1 SQVTM and CDR2 ANQGSEA. Trimming pared 4 bases from V and 1 base from J, leaving 10 bases between. CDR3 nucleotides: TGCAGCGTTGGGTCAGGCTGGAACACCGGGGAGCTGTTTTTT. Amino acids: CSVGSGWNTGELFF.

V usage is TRBV5-1 and J usage is TRBJ2-5; 8 nucleotides match TRBD1. The V gene's germline CDR1 is SGHRS and CDR2 YFSETQ. V gave up 0 bases and J gave up 1 base; unmatched junction bases: 2. The CDR3 covers 15 residues. For the CDR3, the DNA is TGCGCCAGCAGCTTGGGGACAGGGATCCAAGAGACCCAGTACTTC. It encodes CASSLGTGIQETQYF.